This T cell receptor beta chain was sequenced during a study of shared clonotypes between healthy human individuals. Study information: Contributing individuals were two females and three males aged 18 to 49.

V lost 5 bases and J lost 11; bases outside the gene matches: 17. Germline CDR1 and CDR2: SGHNT and YENEEA. This CDR3 has 15 residues. CD45RO-negative cells were positively selected for CCR7, leaving out terminally differentiated effector memory CD45RA+ cells. Assay: immunoSEQ multiplex PCR; the TCRdb copy retains only in-frame clones and omits some. The profile shows around 2,000,000 clones, more than 85% of them singletons. This clonotype originated in a man younger than 35 in good health. Some clones in this sample may be carry-over from other donors' samples. The chain combines TRBV11-3 with TRBJ1-1; 7 positions match TRBD1. The source material was naive CD8+ T cells from PBMCs. CDR3 protein: CASSHPAGGAREAFF. CDR3 DNA: TGTGCCAGCAGCCACCCCGCAGGGGGGGCCCGGGAGGCTTTCTTT.